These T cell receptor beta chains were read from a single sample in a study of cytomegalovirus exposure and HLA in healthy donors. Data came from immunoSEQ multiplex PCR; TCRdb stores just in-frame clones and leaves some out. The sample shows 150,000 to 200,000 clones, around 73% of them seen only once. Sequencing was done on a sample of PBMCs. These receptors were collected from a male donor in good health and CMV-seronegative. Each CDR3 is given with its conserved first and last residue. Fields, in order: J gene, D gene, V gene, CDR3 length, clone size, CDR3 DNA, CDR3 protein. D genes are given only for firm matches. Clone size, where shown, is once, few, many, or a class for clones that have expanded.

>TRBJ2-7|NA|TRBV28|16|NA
TGTGCCAGCAGGCGTTCCGGGGAAGTGCCCTCCTACGAGCAGTACTTC
CASRRSGEVPSYEQYF
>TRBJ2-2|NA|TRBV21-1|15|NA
TGTGCCAGGACTCAGGGGGACTTTAACACCGGGGAGCTGTTTTTT
CARTQGDFNTGELFF
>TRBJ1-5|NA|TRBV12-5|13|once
TGTGCTAGTGGCTCGGGGGGAAATCAGCCCCAGCATTTT
CASGSGGNQPQHF
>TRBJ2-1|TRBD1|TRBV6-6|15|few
TGTGCCAGCAGTTACGGACAGGGGGCGGGAGATGAGCAGTTCTTC
CASSYGQGAGDEQFF
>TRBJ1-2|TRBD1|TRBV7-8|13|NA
TGTGCCAGCAGCCCCGGGACAGGTTATGGCTACACCTTC
CASSPGTGYGYTF
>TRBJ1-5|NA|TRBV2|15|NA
TGTGCCAGCAGCCCCAGAGAGGGTGGGTATCAGCCCCAGCATTTT
CASSPREGGYQPQHF
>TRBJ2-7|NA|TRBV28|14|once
TGTGCCAGCAGTTTAGCGGGTGATGGGAACGAGCAGTACTTC
CASSLAGDGNEQYF
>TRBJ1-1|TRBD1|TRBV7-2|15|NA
TGTGCCAGCAGCCCCCTGGACAGGGAAAACACTGAAGCTTTCTTT
CASSPLDRENTEAFF
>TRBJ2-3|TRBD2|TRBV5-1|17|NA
TGCGCCAGCAGCTTGACGGGACTAGCGGGGCCGGCAGATACGCAGTATTTT
CASSLTGLAGPADTQYF
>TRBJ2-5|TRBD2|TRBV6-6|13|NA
TGTGCCAGCAGCCGACTAGCCGAAGAGACCCAGTACTTC
CASSRLAEETQYF
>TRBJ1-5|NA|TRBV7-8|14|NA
TGTGCCAGCAGCACCCGGGACAACAATCAGCCCCAGCATTTT
CASSTRDNNQPQHF
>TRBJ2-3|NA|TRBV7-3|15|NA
TGTGCCAGCAGCTTAAATGGAGGGGGCCCAGATACGCAGTATTTT
CASSLNGGGPDTQYF
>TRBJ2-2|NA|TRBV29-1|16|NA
TGCAGCGTTGCGGATCCCAGCGCTACGAACACCGGGGAGCTGTTTTTT
CSVADPSATNTGELFF
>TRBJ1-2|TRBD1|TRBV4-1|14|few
TGCGCCAGCAGCCACGGACAGGAGAACTATGGCTACACCTTC
CASSHGQENYGYTF
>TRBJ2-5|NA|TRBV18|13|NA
TGTGCCAGCTCACCCCGGTACCAAGAGACCCAGTACTTC
CASSPRYQETQYF
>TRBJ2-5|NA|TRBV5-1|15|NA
TGCGCCAGCAGCTTAGGCTACGGGGACCAAGAGACCCAGTACTTC
CASSLGYGDQETQYF
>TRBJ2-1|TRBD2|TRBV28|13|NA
TGTGCCTATGGGACTAGCGGGGCCTTTAAGCAGTTCTTC
CAYGTSGAFKQFF
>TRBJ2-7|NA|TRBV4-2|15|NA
TGTGCCAGCAGCCAAGAGAGTCCAAACCCCTACGAGCAGTACTTC
CASSQESPNPYEQYF
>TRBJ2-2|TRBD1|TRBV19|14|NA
TGTGCCAGTAGTATGGTCAGGGGGACCGGGGAGCTGTTTTTT
CASSMVRGTGELFF
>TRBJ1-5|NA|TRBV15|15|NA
TGTGCCACCAGCAGCTTATCAGGGAAGGATCAGCCCCAGCATTTT
CATSSLSGKDQPQHF
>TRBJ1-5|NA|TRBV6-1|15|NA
TGTGCCAGCAGTGAGAGACAGGTTCTTAGTCAGCCCCAGCATTTT
CASSERQVLSQPQHF
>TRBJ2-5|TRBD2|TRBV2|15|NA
TGTGCCAGCAGACCTCGGACTAGCGTCTTAGAGACCCAGTACTTC
CASRPRTSVLETQYF
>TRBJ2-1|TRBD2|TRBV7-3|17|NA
TGTGCCAGCAGCCTGCCGGGACTAGCGGGAGGAAGGAATGAGCAGTTCTTC
CASSLPGLAGGRNEQFF
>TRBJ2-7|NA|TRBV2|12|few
TGTGCCAGCAGTTCCGGGACATACGAGCAGTACTTC
CASSSGTYEQYF
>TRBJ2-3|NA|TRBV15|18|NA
TGTGCCACCAGCGGGAGGGGGTCGGCAGGGGCAACCACAGATACGCAGTATTTT
CATSGRGSAGATTDTQYF
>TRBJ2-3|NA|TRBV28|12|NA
TGTGCCAGCAGTTCCAATACAGATACGCAGTATTTT
CASSSNTDTQYF
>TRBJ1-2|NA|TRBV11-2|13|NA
TGTGCCAGCAGTCCAGAGCGGTTTTCTGGCTACACCTTC
CASSPERFSGYTF
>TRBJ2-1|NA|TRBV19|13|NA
TGTGCCAGTAGTCCTAGAATAAGCAATGAGCAGTTCTTC
CASSPRISNEQFF
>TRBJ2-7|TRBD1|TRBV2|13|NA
TGTGCCAGCAGCCGGACAGGGCCCTACGAGCAGTACTTC
CASSRTGPYEQYF
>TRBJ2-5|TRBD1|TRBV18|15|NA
TGTGCCAGCTCACCAAGGCAGGGGGTGCAAGAGACCCAGTACTTC
CASSPRQGVQETQYF
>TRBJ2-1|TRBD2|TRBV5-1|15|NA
TGCGCCAGCAGCCCTACTAGCGGGGGAGCCAATGAGCAGTTCTTC
CASSPTSGGANEQFF
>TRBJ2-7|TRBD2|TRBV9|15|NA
TGTGCCAGCAGCGTAGAAAGCGGGAGGGCCGCCGAGCAGTACTTC
CASSVESGRAAEQYF
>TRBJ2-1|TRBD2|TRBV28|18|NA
TGTGCCAGCAGCTGGTTTCGCTTGCGGACTAGCGGGAGAAATGAGCAGTTCTTC
CASSWFRLRTSGRNEQFF
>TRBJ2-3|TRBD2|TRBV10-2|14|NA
TGCGCCAGCAGGGGGACTAGCGGCACAGATACGCAGTATTTT
CASRGTSGTDTQYF
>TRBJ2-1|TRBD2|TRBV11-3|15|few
TGTGCCAGCAGCTTAGGCGGGAGCCGCTACAATGAGCAGTTCTTC
CASSLGGSRYNEQFF
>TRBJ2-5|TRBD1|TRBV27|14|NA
TGTGCCAGCAGTCCCCGGACAGGGGGAGAGACCCAGTACTTC
CASSPRTGGETQYF
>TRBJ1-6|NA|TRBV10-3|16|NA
TGTGCCATCAGTGAGTCAGCAGGAAGTCAAAATTCACCCCTCCACTTT
CAISESAGSQNSPLHF
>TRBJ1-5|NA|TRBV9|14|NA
TGTGCCAGCAGCGAGACAGGCCTCAATCAGCCCCAGCATTTT
CASSETGLNQPQHF
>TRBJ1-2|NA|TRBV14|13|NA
TGTGCCAGCAGCCATCAGGGGAACTATGGCTACACCTTC
CASSHQGNYGYTF
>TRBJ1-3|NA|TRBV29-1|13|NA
TGCAGCGCCGCAGGGGTTAGTGGAAACACCATATATTTT
CSAAGVSGNTIYF
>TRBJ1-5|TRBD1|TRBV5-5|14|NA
TGTGCCAGCAGCTTAACAGGGGGCAATCAGCCCCAGCATTTT
CASSLTGGNQPQHF
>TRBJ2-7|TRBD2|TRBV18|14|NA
TGTGCCAGCTCACCAGCCGGGACTAGTATGGAGCAGTACTTC
CASSPAGTSMEQYF
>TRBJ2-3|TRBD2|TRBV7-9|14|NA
TGTGCCAGTATCGGACTAGCGGCTACAGATACGCAGTATTTT
CASIGLAATDTQYF
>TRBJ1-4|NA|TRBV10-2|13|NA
TGCGCCAGCAGTGAGCAGGGCCGCGAAAAACTGTTTTTT
CASSEQGREKLFF
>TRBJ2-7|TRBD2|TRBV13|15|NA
TGTGCCAGCAGCTTAGAGGTAGCGGGATTGCACGAGCAGTACTTC
CASSLEVAGLHEQYF
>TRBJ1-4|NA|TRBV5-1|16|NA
TGCGCCAGCAGCTTGTCCGGGAATTCAGGATCCGAAAAACTGTTTTTT
CASSLSGNSGSEKLFF
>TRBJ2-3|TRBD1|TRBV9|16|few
TGTGCCAGCAGCGTAGCGGGGAGCAGGGGGACGGATACGCAGTATTTT
CASSVAGSRGTDTQYF
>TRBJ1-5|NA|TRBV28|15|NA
TGTGCCAGCAGCCGAGCCGGGACACTATATCAGCCCCAGCATTTT
CASSRAGTLYQPQHF
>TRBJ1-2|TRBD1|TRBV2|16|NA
TGTGCCAGCAGTGCCGAAGGGACAGCAACCAACTATGGCTACACCTTC
CASSAEGTATNYGYTF